These 13 T cell receptor beta chains were all obtained from the same sample, sequenced in a study of T-cell memory formation after mild COVID-19. TCRdb re-called the 5' RACE reads through MiXCR, storing one row per CDR3 protein. This table holds around 340,000 distinct CDR3 sequences, roughly an eighth found once. The sample consisted of PBMCs or a T cell subset sorted from them (not recorded which). These receptors all come from a man between 18 and 35 years old who had mild COVID-19 (a few samples of this study predate the infection). Cell type and time point are not known.

There are many counts of this clonotype. V is TRBV7-6 and J is TRBJ1-1, with unresolved D. The germline CDR1 and CDR2 sequences are SGHVS and FNYEAQ. With 5 bases removed from V and 3 bases from J, the gap between germline ends came to 16 bases. This CDR3 contains 15 residues. The CDR3 sequence: CASSPGRTGDTEAFF. CDR3 nucleotides: TGTGCCAGCAGCCCCGGGAGGACTGGGGACACTGAAGCTTTCTTT.

The chain has TRBV7-8 and TRBJ2-5; D gene unclear. The CDR3 is made up of 14 amino acids. The ends were cut back, 1 base at V and 7 bases at J, with 13 bases in the middle. Germline V gene lookup returns CDR1 SGHVS and CDR2 FQNEAQ. The CDR3 region is CASSLVDQSWTQYF. The CDR3 DNA sequence: TGTGCCAGCAGCTTAGTAGACCAGTCATGGACCCAGTACTTC.

The V and J genes are TRBV9 and TRBJ2-3, with D possibly being TRBD1 (5 bases). The V and J ends lost 3 bases and 2 bases respectively, with 13 bases between them. The CDR3 runs to 15 residues. Germline V lookup: CDR1 SGDLS, CDR2 YYNGEE. The CDR3 DNA reads TGTGCCAGCAGCGACAGGCTTCTGGACACAGATACGCAGTATTTT. Its protein product is CASSDRLLDTDTQYF.

The V call is TRBV4-1, the J call TRBJ1-6; 9 bases align to TRBD1. This CDR3 region has 16 residues. Germline CDR1 MGHRA, CDR2 YSYEKL. Trimming at V came to 6 bases and at J to 10 bases, leaving 13 bases not matched to a gene. CDR3 sequence reads: CASRRSTGGATSPLHF. The CDR3 region has the DNA TGCGCCAGCAGACGGTCAACAGGGGGCGCAACATCACCCCTCCACTTT.

The rearrangement links TRBV3-1 to TRBJ1-2, with D tentatively TRBD1 (6 bases). The length of the CDR3 is 14 residues. CDR1 is LGHDT, CDR2 YNNKEL, per germline (reference sequence). V was shortened by 4 bases and J by 4 bases, with 13 bases between the two germline ends. CDR3 in DNA: TGTGCCAGCAGCCCCGTGGCAGGGGTCTATGGCTACACCTTC. Translated: CASSPVAGVYGYTF.

This clonotype was counted only a few times. The V gene is TRBV7-2, the J gene TRBJ1-2; D gene ambiguous. In germline, CDR1 is SGHTA, CDR2 FQGNSA. The CDR3 has 13 amino acids. Between the trimmed V and J ends, which lost 4 bases and 3 bases, there was a span of 9 bases. The CDR3 loop is CASSYGEDYGYTF. CDR3 nucleotides: TGTGCCAGCAGCTACGGGGAGGACTATGGCTACACCTTC.

This sequence joins TRBV5-1 and TRBJ1-5, with 8 bases identical to TRBD1. CDR1 is SGHRS and CDR2 is YFSETQ in the germline V gene. This CDR3 region has 15 residues. The V segment lost 4 bases and the J segment 3 bases; nucleotides outside the gene matches: 6. CDR3 nucleotide sequence: TGCGCCAGCAGCCCAGGGACAGGCCCCAATCAGCCCCAGCATTTT. Translation gives CASSPGTGPNQPQHF.

The chain joins TRBV5-1 to TRBJ2-7; D is unresolved. CDR3 length equals 14 residues. Germline CDR1 reads SGHRS; CDR2 reads YFSETQ. Trimming shortened V by 0 bases and J by 2 bases, and 9 bases separated the two germline ends. CDR3 coding DNA: TGCGCCAGCAGCTTGGCCGGGCCTCCCTACGAGCAGTACTTC. This sequence encodes CASSLAGPPYEQYF.

This clonotype was counted between two and nine times. The chain combines TRBV5-1 with TRBJ2-5; D is perhaps TRBD2 (6 bases). Germline assignment: CDR1 SGHRS and CDR2 YFSETQ. Trimming left V 1 base short and J 4 bases short, with 14 bases between. There are 15 residues in the CDR3. CDR3 DNA: TGCGCCAGCAGCTTGTTTGCCGGGACTTTAGAGACCCAGTACTTC. This translates into CASSLFAGTLETQYF.

The chain has TRBV5-1 and TRBJ2-7; D is unresolved. CDR1 and CDR2 (germline): SGHRS, YFSETQ. The CDR3 is 15 residues long. V was shortened by 0 bases and J by 2 bases, with 12 bases between the two germline ends. The CDR3 protein is CASSLGQVSPYEQYF. CDR3 DNA sequence: TGCGCCAGCAGCTTGGGGCAGGTTAGCCCCTACGAGCAGTACTTC.

This clonotype has a handful of counts. The chain recombines TRBV5-4 with TRBJ1-2; weak D call: TRBD1 (5 bases). Germline V gene sequence: CDR1 SGHNT, CDR2 YYREEE (reference sequence). This CDR3 comprises 14 residues. V lost 2 bases, J lost 3 bases, and 11 bases lay in between. CDR3 in amino acids: CASSFDPGYYGYTF. For the CDR3, the DNA is TGTGCCAGCAGCTTCGATCCAGGGTACTATGGCTACACCTTC.

J is TRBJ2-7 and V is TRBV6-5; 9 nucleotides line up with TRBD1. Germline values: CDR1 MNHEY, CDR2 SVGAGI. Losses at the gene ends were 5 bases for V and 3 bases for J; bases not matched to a gene: 5. The CDR3 totals 14 residues. The CDR3 DNA reads TGTGCCAGCAGTACCCGGACAGGGGTCTACGAGCAGTACGTC. It encodes CASSTRTGVYEQYV.

This chain connects TRBV4-3 to TRBJ1-4; D is unresolved. The V and J ends lost 3 bases and 4 bases respectively, with 9 bases between them. This CDR3 has 14 residues. Germline-derived CDR1 and CDR2 are LGHNA and YSLEER. The CDR3 region has the DNA TGCGCCAGCAGCCACCCGGACGGTAATGAAAAACTGTTTTTT. It is translated as CASSHPDGNEKLFF.